This TCR beta chain was retrieved from a study of T cell responses to AZD1222 COVID-19 vaccine. Study-wide background: Whether given at about 4 or about 12 weeks, second doses were pooled. Study findings and constraints: Spike-specific TCR breadth and depth rose after two AZD1222 doses. It was only six AZD1222 recipients who were seropositive at baseline. White British donors predominated, females outnumbered males, and clonal diversity was possibly underestimated.

Remarks on this clone: What it recognizes is unknown.

V dropped 5 bases and J dropped 8; count of bases not matched to a gene: 6. Germline V lookup: CDR1 KGHSH, CDR2 LQKENI. This CDR3 is 14 amino acids long. Produced via immunoSEQ multiplex PCR; TCRdb's table is partial and in-frame only. The table lists 90,000 to 110,000 clones, approximately 90% of them singletons. The clonotype comes from an adult in good health. Sequences were derived from peripheral blood, sampled on day 0 of AZD1222 vaccination. The chain has TRBV18 and TRBJ1-6; 7 bases fit TRBD1. CDR3 protein: CASSFQTGDSPLHF. CDR3 DNA: TGTGCCAGCTCATTTCAAACAGGGGATTCACCCCTCCACTTT.